This T cell receptor beta chain was identified in a study of shared T cell receptors in the human thymus. The repertoire was sequenced with immunoSEQ multiplex PCR; TCRdb's copy has only in-frame clones and lacks some. The sample holds approximately 760,000 clones, 75% to 90% seen once. The CDR3 loop spans 16 amino acids. In germline, CDR1 is SGHRS, CDR2 YFSETQ. The ends were cut back, 6 bases at V and 1 base at J, with 19 bases in the middle. The same data also went into a second study, on human thymus T cells. From that paper: Related research described strongly overlapping thymic repertoires in unrelated people.

The specimen was thymocytes. This sequence was found in a girl in the first two years of life with a congenital heart defect. V is TRBV5-1 and J is TRBJ1-1; D uncertain. The CDR3 region is CASTTGIGGKNTEAFF. Written as DNA, the CDR3 is TGCGCCAGCACCACTGGGATCGGCGGGAAGAACACTGAAGCTTTCTTT.